Each of the 14 T cell receptor beta chains below was sequenced from the same sample in a study of blood T cell repertoires in COVID-19. Repertoires were generated with immunoSEQ multiplex PCR, while TCRdb's copy carries only in-frame clones and drops some. The table has over 200,000 clones, 85% to 90% seen once. Sequencing input: peripheral blood. Source of these receptors: a man in his fifties with COVID-19, enrolled during active disease.

The chain recombines TRBV2 with TRBJ2-1; 8 positions agree with TRBD2. V lost 2 bases, J lost 7 bases, and 19 bases stayed unmatched. This CDR3 comprises 19 residues. Germline assignment: CDR1 SNHLY and CDR2 FYNNEI. The CDR3, as DNA: TGTGCCAGCAGTGAATTCGCCGTCGGAGCGGGAGCAGGGAAAAATGAGCAGTTCTTC. Protein product: CASSEFAVGAGAGKNEQFF.

The gene calls are TRBV3-1 (or the pseudogene TRBV3-2) and TRBJ2-1; D is perhaps TRBD2 (6 bases). Trimming cost V 1 base and J 7 bases, with 14 bases left between them. The germline gives CDR1 LGHDT, CDR2 YNNKEL (reference sequence). The CDR3 consists of 15 residues. As DNA, the CDR3 is TGTGCCAGCAGCCAAGCGGGGCGACTAGGGAATGAGCAGTTCTTC. Its protein product is CASSQAGRLGNEQFF.

This clone was counted between two and nine times. CDR3: CATSRDLPAGEQFF. The CDR3 DNA is TGTGCCACCAGCAGAGATCTGCCCGCCGGTGAGCAGTTCTTC. The V call is TRBV15, the J call TRBJ2-1, with D unresolved. The CDR3 is 14 amino acids. Deletions cut 0 bases from V and 9 bases from J, with 12 bases between. Germline V gene sequence: CDR1 LNHNV, CDR2 YYDKDF (reference sequence).

This clone was seen a single time. The rearrangement joins TRBV2 to TRBJ2-3; weak D call: TRBD2 (5 bases). The germline gives CDR1 SNHLY, CDR2 FYNNEI. V lost 2 bases and J 1 base, leaving 25 bases between the germline ends. The length of the CDR3 is 20 residues. CDR3 sequence (DNA): TGTGCCAGCAGTGAACCGTCCCGCCTAGCAGTAGGTAGGGGCACAGATACGCAGTATTTT. Amino acids: CASSEPSRLAVGRGTDTQYF.

The chain recombines TRBV3-1 (or the pseudogene TRBV3-2) with TRBJ1-1, with 8 bases matching TRBD1. Losses at the gene ends were 1 base for V and 7 bases for J; bases not matched to a gene: 5. CDR3 size: 14 residues. CDR1 is LGHDT and CDR2 is YNNKEL in the germline V gene (reference sequence). CDR3 amino acids: CASSQGTGTVEAFF. The CDR3 coding sequence is TGTGCCAGCAGCCAAGGGACAGGGACTGTTGAAGCTTTCTTT.

The chain recombines TRBV7-6 with TRBJ2-7, with D tentatively TRBD2 (7 bases). Trimming shortened V by 5 bases and J by 6 bases, and 23 bases separated the two germline ends. CDR3 length equals 16 residues. CDR1 and CDR2 (germline): SGHVS, FNYEAQ. CDR3 nucleotides: TGTGCCAGCAGCCCCGGGGGCGCGGGGGCATCGGGCGAGCAGTACTTC. Residues: CASSPGGAGASGEQYF.

The V and J genes are TRBV5-1 and TRBJ2-7; possible D gene TRBD1, 5 bases. This CDR3 is built from 14 residues. The germline CDR1 and CDR2 sequences are SGHRS and YFSETQ. The ends were cut back, 2 bases at V and 0 bases at J, with 9 bases in the middle. CDR3 nucleotides: TGCGCCAGCAGCTTTGAAGACAGCTCCTACGAGCAGTACTTC. Translated: CASSFEDSSYEQYF.

The count of this clone is one. The chain joins TRBV7-9 to TRBJ1-1; D gene ambiguous. This CDR3 spans 13 amino acids. CDR1 and CDR2 from the germline V gene are SEHNR and FQNEAQ (reference sequence). V lost 7 bases to trimming and J lost 0 bases, with 9 bases between them. CDR3 coding DNA: TGTGCCAGCATTAGTAGCATGAACACTGAAGCTTTCTTT. Protein sequence: CASISSMNTEAFF.

V gene TRBV13 combines with J gene TRBJ2-2; TRBD2 matches 14 bases. After removal of 4 bases from V and 6 bases from J, the junction contained 4 bases not matched to a gene. This CDR3 spans 16 amino acids. Looked up from germline, CDR1 is PRHDT and CDR2 is FYEKMQ (reference sequence). The CDR3 reads CASSSRTSGRSGELFF. DNA of the CDR3: TGTGCCAGCAGCTCGAGGACTAGCGGGAGGTCCGGGGAGCTGTTTTTT. Together with reference TRBV13 and TRBJ2-2, the CDR3 gives the full variable domain: AAGVIQSPRHLIKEKRETATLKCYPIPRHDTVYWYQQGPGQDPQFLISFYEKMQSDKGSIPDRFSAQQFSDYHSELNMSSLELGDSALYFCASSSRTSGRSGELFFGEGSRLTVL.

This CDR3 reads CASSFSSGRAYEQYF. CDR3 bases: TGTGCCAGCAGCTTCTCTAGCGGGAGGGCCTACGAGCAGTACTTC. This sequence joins TRBV7-2 and TRBJ2-7; 12 bases are shared with TRBD2. Germline CDR1 reads SGHTA; CDR2 reads FQGNSA. With V trimmed by 3 bases and J by 2 bases, 2 bases remained unmatched. CDR3 length: 15 amino acids.

The CDR3 region has the DNA TGTGCCAGCAGCCCCGGGACTTTCTCCTACAATGAGCAGTTCTTC. It translates to CASSPGTFSYNEQFF. The rearrangement links TRBV7-3 to TRBJ2-1, with D possibly matching TRBD2 (6 bases). With 5 bases removed from V and 0 bases from J, the gap between germline ends came to 11 bases. This CDR3 contains 15 residues. CDR1 and CDR2 from the germline V gene are SGHTA and FQGTGA.

The chain has TRBV15 and TRBJ1-5; TRBD1 aligns across 12 bases. Germline V CDR1 and CDR2: LNHNV, YYDKDF (reference sequence). The CDR3 runs to 17 residues. The junction had 12 bases not matched to a gene; V was cut back by 8 bases and J by 4 bases. CDR3 in amino acids: CATGSRRDRGLNQPQHF. CDR3 nucleotides: TGTGCCACCGGCTCCCGGCGGGACAGGGGGCTGAATCAGCCCCAGCATTTT.

The chain joins TRBV19 to TRBJ2-2; D is perhaps TRBD2 (6 bases). Trimming shortened V by 3 bases and J by 6 bases, and 11 bases separated the two germline ends. The CDR3 sequence is 14 residues long. The germline CDR1 and CDR2 sequences are LNHDA and SQIVND (reference sequence). CDR3 amino acids: CASSITRGAGELFF. The CDR3 nucleotides are TGTGCCAGTAGTATCACGCGCGGGGCCGGGGAGCTGTTTTTT. The complete variable domain, with remaining parts taken from reference TRBV19 and TRBJ2-2, reads DGGITQSPKYLFRKEGQNVTLSCEQNLNHDAMYWYRQDPGQGLRLIYYSQIVNDFQKGDIAEGYSVSREKKESFPLTVTSAQKNPTAFYLCASSITRGAGELFFGEGSRLTVL.

The sample holds a few counts of this clone. This chain uses TRBV19 with TRBJ1-5; the match to TRBD1 covers 8 bases. CDR3 length: 15 amino acids. Trimming at V came to 4 bases and at J to 1 base, leaving 3 bases not matched to a gene. The germline V gene encodes CDR1 LNHDA and CDR2 SQIVND (reference sequence). The CDR3 sequence: CASSRQGPSNQPQHF. In nucleotides, the CDR3 is TGTGCCAGTAGTAGACAGGGGCCGAGCAATCAGCCCCAGCATTTT. The whole variable domain, remainder taken from reference TRBV19 and TRBJ1-5, is DGGITQSPKYLFRKEGQNVTLSCEQNLNHDAMYWYRQDPGQGLRLIYYSQIVNDFQKGDIAEGYSVSREKKESFPLTVTSAQKNPTAFYLCASSRQGPSNQPQHFGDGTRLSIL.